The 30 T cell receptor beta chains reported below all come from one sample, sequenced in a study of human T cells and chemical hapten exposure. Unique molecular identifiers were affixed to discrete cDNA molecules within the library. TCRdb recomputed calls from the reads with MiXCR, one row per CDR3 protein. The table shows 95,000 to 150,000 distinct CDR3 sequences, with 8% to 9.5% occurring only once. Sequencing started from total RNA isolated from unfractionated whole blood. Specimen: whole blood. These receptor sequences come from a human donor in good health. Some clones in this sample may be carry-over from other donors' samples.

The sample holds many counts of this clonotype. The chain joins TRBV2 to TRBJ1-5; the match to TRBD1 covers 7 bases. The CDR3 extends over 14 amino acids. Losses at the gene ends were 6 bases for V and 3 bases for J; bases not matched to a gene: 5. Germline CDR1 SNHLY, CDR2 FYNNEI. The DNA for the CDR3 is TGTGCCAGCAGGACCGGGACAGCCAATCAGCCCCAGCATTTT. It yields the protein CASRTGTANQPQHF.

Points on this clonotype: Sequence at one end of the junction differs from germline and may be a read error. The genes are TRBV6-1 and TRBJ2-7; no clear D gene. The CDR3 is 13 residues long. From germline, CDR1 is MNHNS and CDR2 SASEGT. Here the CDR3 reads CASSREISYKQYF. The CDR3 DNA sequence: TGTGCCAGCAGCAGAGAGATCTCCTACAAGCAGTACTTC.

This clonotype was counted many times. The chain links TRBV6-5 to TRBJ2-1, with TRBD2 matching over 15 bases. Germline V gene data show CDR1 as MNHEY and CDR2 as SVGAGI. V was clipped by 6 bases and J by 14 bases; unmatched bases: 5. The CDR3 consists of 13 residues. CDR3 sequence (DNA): TGTGCCAGCAGCCCGGGACTAGCGGGAGGCAAGTTCTTC. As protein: CASSPGLAGGKFF.

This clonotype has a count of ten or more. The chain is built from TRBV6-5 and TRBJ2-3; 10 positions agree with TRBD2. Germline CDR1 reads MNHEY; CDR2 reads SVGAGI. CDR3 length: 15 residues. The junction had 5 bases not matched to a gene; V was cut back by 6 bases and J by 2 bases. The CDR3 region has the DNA TGTGCCAGCAGGGAACTAGCGGGGTTCACAGATACGCAGTATTTT. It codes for CASRELAGFTDTQYF.

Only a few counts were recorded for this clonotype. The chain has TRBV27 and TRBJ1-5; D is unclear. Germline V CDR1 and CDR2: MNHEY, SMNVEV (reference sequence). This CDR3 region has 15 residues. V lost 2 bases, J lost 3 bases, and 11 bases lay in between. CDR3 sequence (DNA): TGTGCCAGCAGTTTAGGCCGGTCCCACAATCAGCCCCAGCATTTT. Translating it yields CASSLGRSHNQPQHF.

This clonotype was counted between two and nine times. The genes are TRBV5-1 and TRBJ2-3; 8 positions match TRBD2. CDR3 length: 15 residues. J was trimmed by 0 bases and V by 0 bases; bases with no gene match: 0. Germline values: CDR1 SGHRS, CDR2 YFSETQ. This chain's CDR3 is CASSLERESTDTQYF. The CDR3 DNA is TGCGCCAGCAGCTTGGAGCGGGAGAGCACAGATACGCAGTATTTT.

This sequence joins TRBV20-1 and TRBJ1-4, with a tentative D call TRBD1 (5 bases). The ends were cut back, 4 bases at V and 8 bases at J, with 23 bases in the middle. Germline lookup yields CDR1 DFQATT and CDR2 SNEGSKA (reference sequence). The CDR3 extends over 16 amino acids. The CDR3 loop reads CSATPREWAGREKLFF. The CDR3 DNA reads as TGCAGTGCTACCCCCCGGGAGTGGGCAGGGCGGGAAAAACTGTTTTTT.

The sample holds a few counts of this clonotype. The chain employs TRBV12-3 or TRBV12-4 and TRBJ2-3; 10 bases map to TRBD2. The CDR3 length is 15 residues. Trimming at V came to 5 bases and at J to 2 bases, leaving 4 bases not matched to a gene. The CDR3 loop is CASSHLAGVTDTQYF. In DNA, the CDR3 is TGTGCCAGCAGTCATCTAGCGGGGGTCACAGATACGCAGTATTTT.

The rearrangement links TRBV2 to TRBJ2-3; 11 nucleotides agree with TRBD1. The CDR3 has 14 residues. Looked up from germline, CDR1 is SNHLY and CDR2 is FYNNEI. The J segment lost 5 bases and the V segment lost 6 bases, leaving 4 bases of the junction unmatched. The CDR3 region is CASRDRGQKDTQYF. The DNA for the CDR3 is TGTGCCAGCAGGGACAGGGGGCAAAAAGATACGCAGTATTTT.

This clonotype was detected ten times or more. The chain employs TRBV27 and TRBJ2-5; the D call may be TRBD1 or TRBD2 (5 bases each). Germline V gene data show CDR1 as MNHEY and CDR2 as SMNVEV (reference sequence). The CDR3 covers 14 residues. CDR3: CSVSPRDGVETQYF. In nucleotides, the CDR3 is TGTTCGGTATCGCCCCGGGACGGAGTTGAGACCCAGTACTTC.

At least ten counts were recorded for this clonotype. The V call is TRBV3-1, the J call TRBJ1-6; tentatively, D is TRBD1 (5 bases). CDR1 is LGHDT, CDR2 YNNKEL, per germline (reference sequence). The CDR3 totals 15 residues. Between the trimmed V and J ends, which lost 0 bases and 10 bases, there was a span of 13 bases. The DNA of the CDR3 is TGTGCCAGCAGCCAAGATCAGGGAACTAACTCACCCCTCCACTTT. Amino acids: CASSQDQGTNSPLHF.

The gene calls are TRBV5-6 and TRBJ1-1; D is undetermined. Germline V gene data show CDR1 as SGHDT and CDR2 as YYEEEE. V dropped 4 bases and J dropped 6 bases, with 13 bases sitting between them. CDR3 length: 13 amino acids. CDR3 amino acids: CASSPQASPEAFF. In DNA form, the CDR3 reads TGTGCCAGCAGCCCCCAAGCGAGCCCTGAAGCTTTCTTT.

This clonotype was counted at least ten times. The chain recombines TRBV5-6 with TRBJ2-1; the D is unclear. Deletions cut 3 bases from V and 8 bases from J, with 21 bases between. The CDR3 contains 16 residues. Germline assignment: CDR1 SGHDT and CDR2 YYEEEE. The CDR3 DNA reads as TGTGCCAGCAGCTCGAGTCCCGTGCTAGTGTCCTATGAGCAGTTCTTC. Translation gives CASSSSPVLVSYEQFF.

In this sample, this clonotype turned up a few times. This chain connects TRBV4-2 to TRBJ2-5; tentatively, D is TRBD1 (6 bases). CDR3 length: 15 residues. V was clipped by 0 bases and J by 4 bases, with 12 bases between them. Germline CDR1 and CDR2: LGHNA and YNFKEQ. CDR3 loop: CASSQDTDSSETQYF. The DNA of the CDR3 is TGTGCCAGCAGCCAAGATACGGACAGTTCAGAGACCCAGTACTTC.

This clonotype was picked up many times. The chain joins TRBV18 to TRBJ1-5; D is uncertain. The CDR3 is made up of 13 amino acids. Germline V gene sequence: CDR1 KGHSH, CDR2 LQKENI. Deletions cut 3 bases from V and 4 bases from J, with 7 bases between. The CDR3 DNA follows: TGTGCCAGCTCACCGGCCTCGAATCAGCCCCAGCATTTT. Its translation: CASSPASNQPQHF.

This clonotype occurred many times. The CDR3 nucleotides are TGTGCCAGTAGTCTAGCGGGAGGGCCTGTGTACCAAGAGACCCAGTACTTC. Its protein product is CASSLAGGPVYQETQYF. The rearrangement links TRBV19 to TRBJ2-5; TRBD2 aligns across 12 bases. V trimming: 5 bases; J trimming: 0 bases; junction bases outside the gene matches: 7. The CDR3 consists of 17 residues. CDR1 is LNHDA, CDR2 SQIVND, per germline (reference sequence).

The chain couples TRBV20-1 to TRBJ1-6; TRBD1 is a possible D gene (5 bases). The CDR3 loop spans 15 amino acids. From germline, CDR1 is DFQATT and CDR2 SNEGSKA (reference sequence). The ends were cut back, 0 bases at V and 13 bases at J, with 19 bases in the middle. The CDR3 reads CSARDMTLGAAPLHF. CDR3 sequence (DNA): TGCAGTGCTAGAGATATGACGTTAGGGGCCGCGCCCCTCCACTTT.

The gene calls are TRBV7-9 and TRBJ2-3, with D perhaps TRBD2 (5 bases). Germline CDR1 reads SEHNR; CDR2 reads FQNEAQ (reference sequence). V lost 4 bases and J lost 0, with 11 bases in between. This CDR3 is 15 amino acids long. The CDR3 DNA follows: TGTGCCAGCAGCTCAACGGGGTCGAGCACAGATACGCAGTATTTT. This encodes CASSSTGSSTDTQYF.

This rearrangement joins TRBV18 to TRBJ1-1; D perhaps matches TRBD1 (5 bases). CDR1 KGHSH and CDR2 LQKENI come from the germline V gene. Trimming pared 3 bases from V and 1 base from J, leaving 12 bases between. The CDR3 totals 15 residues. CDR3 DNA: TGTGCCAGCTCACCGACAGACACCCCGAACACTGAAGCTTTCTTT. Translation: CASSPTDTPNTEAFF. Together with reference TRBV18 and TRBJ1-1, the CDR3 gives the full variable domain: NAGVMQNPRHLVRRRGQEARLRCSPMKGHSHVYWYRQLPEEGLKFMVYLQKENIIDESGMPKERFSAEFPKEGPSILRIQQVVRGDSAAYFCASSPTDTPNTEAFFGQGTRLTVV.

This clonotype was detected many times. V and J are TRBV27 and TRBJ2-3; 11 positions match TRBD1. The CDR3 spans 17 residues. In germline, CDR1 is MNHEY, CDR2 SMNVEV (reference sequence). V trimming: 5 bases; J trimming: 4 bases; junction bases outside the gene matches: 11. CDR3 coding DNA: TGTGCCAGCAGTACCAAGTGGGGACAGGGGGTTTCAGATACGCAGTATTTT. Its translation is CASSTKWGQGVSDTQYF.

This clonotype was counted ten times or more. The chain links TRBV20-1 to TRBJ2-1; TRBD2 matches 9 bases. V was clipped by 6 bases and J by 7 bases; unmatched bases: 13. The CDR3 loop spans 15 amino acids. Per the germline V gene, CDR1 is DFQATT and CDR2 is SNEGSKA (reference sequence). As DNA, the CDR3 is TGCAGTGCCGTTTTGCGGGGGGGGCTGGGTAATGAGCAGTTCTTC. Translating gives CSAVLRGGLGNEQFF.

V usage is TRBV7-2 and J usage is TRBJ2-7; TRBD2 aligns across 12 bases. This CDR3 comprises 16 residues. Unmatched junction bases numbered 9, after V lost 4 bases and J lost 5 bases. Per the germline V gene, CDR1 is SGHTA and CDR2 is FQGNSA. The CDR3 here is CASSSGLAGSSHEQYF. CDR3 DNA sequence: TGTGCCAGCAGCTCGGGACTAGCGGGCAGTAGCCACGAGCAGTACTTC.

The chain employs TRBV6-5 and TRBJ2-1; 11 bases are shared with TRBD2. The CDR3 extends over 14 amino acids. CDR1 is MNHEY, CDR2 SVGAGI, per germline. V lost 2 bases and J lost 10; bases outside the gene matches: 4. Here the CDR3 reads CASSYRIAGGEQFF. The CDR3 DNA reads TGTGCCAGCAGTTACCGCATAGCGGGGGGGGAGCAGTTCTTC.

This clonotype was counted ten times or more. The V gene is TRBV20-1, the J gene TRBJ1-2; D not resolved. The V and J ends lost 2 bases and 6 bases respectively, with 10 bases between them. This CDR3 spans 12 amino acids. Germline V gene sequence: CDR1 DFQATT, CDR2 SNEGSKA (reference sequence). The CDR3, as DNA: TGCAGTGCTAGATGGGGAGGGAATGGCTACACCTTC. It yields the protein CSARWGGNGYTF.

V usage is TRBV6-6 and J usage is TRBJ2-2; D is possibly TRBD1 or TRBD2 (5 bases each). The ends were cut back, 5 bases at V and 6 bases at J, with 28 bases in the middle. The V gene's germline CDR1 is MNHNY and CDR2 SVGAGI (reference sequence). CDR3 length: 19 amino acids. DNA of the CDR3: TGTGCCAGCAGTCCCCCGAGGGGTGAGGAACCAGGAAAACCCGGGGAGCTGTTTTTT. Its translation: CASSPPRGEEPGKPGELFF.

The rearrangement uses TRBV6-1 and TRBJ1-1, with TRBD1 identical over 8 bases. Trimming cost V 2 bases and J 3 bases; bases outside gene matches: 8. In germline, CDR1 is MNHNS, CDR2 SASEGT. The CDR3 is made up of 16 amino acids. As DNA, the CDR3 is TGTGCCAGCAGTGAATGGGGACAGGAGAGATACACTGAAGCTTTCTTT. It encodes CASSEWGQERYTEAFF.

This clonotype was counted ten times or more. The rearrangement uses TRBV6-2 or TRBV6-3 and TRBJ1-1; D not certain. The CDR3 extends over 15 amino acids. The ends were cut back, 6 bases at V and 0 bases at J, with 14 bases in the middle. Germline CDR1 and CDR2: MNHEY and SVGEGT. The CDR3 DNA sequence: TGTGCCAGCAGCTCCCAACAGAAGATGAACACTGAAGCTTTCTTT. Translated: CASSSQQKMNTEAFF.

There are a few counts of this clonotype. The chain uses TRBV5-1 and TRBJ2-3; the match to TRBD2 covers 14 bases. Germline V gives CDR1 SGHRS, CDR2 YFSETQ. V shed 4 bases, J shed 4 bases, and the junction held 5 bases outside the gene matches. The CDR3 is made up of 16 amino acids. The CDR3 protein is CASSGLAGGWADTQYF. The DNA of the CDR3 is TGCGCCAGCAGCGGACTAGCGGGAGGATGGGCAGATACGCAGTATTTT. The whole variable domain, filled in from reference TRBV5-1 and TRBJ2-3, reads KAGVTQTPRYLIKTRGQQVTLSCSPISGHRSVSWYQQTPGQGLQFLFEYFSETQRNKGNFPGRFSGRQFSNSRSEMNVSTLELGDSALYLCASSGLAGGWADTQYFGPGTRLTVL.

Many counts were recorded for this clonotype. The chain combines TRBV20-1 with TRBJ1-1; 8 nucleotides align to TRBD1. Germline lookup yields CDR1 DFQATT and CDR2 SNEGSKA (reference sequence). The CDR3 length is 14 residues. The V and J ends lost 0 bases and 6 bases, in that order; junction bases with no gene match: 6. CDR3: CSAREGTGNPEAFF. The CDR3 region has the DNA TGCAGTGCTAGAGAGGGGACAGGCAACCCTGAAGCTTTCTTT.

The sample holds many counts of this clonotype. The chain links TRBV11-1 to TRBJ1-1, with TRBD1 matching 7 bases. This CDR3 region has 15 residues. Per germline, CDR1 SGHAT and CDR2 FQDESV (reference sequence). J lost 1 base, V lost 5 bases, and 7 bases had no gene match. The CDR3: CASSQGGAGNTEAFF. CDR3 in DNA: TGTGCCAGCAGCCAAGGGGGCGCGGGGAACACTGAAGCTTTCTTT.